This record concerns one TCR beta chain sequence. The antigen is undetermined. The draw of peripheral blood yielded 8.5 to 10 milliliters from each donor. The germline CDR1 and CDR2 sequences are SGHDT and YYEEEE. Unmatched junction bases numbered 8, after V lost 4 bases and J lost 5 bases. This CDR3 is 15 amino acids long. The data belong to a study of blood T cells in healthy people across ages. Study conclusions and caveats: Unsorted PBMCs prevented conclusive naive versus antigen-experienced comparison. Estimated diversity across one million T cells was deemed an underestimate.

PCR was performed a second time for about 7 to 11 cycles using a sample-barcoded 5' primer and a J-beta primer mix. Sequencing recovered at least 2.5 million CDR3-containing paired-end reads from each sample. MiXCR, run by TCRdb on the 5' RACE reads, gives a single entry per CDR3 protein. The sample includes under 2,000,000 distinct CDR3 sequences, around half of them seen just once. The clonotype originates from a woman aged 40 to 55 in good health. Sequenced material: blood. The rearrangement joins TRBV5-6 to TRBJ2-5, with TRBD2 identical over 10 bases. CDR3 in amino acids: CASSKSGGALETQYF. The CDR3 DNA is TGTGCCAGCAGCAAAAGCGGGGGGGCCCTTGAGACCCAGTACTTC.